A selection of T cell receptor beta chains follows, all from one sample in a study of cytomegalovirus exposure and HLA in healthy donors. Here immunoSEQ multiplex PCR was the method, and the copy in TCRdb shows in-frame clones only, minus some. The data hold around 67,000 clones, with around 75% observed a single time. Sample: PBMCs. The source is a woman younger than 45 in good health and CMV-seropositive. The CDR3 runs from the conserved cysteine through the conserved F or W. The D gene is left open where the match is weak. Clone size, where shown, is once, few, many, or a class for clones that have expanded.

15 | NA | NA | TRBJ1-4 | TRBV2 | TGTGCCAGCAGTGAAGACCAGGGGATTAGTGAAAAACTGTTTTTT | CASSEDQGISEKLFF
16 | NA | NA | TRBJ2-1 | TRBV21-1 | TGTGCCAGCAGCAAACAACCTAGCGGGAGCAACAATGAGCAGTTCTTC | CASSKQPSGSNNEQFF
15 | NA | NA | TRBJ1-5 | TRBV11-2 | TGTGCCAGCAGCGCCGGGGAGAAGAGCAATCAGCCCCAGCATTTT | CASSAGEKSNQPQHF
16 | NA | TRBD2 | TRBJ2-1 | TRBV7-2 | TGTGCCAGCAGCTTACGGGGACTAGCGGGAGAGGGTGAGCAGTTCTTC | CASSLRGLAGEGEQFF
14 | few | TRBD2 | TRBJ2-3 | TRBV5-8 | TGTGCCAGCAGCCGCGGGGGAGGGCAGTCTACGCAGTATTTT | CASSRGGGQSTQYF
16 | NA | TRBD2 | TRBJ2-7 | TRBV6-6 | TGTGCCAGCAGGCTCCGCCGGGAGGATTATCGGGACGAGCAGTACTTC | CASRLRREDYRDEQYF
14 | NA | NA | TRBJ2-2 | TRBV29-1 | TGCAGCGTTGGCCGGGAAAAAACCACCGGGGAGCTGTTTTTT | CSVGREKTTGELFF
17 | NA | TRBD2 | TRBJ2-1 | TRBV5-1 | TGCGCCAGCAGCTTCGGGACTAGTGGACCGGTTTACAATGAGCAGTTCTTC | CASSFGTSGPVYNEQFF
12 | NA | NA | TRBJ2-5 | TRBV29-1 | TGCAGCGCCCAGGACAGACAAGAGACCCAGTACTTC | CSAQDRQETQYF
18 | NA | NA | TRBJ1-6 | TRBV7-2 | TGTGCCAGCAGCTCGAGCACCGTTAGGAGCTCCTATAATTCACCCCTCCACTTT | CASSSSTVRSSYNSPLHF
15 | few | NA | TRBJ1-6 | TRBV9 | TGTGCCAGCAGCGCCTCATCTAGGGGTAATTCACCCCTCCACTTT | CASSASSRGNSPLHF
15 | NA | TRBD1 | TRBJ1-6 | TRBV7-2 | TGTGCCAGCAGCCCCCGGACAGGCTATAGTTCACCCCTCCACTTT | CASSPRTGYSSPLHF
19 | NA | TRBD2 | TRBJ2-2 | TRBV11-2 | TGTGCCAGCAGCTTAGCCCCTCCTAGCGGGAGGGCGGGGACCGGGGAGCTGTTTTTT | CASSLAPPSGRAGTGELFF
16 | once | NA | TRBJ2-2 | TRBV5-6 | TGTGCCAGCAGATATACAAGCGGGGAGGGGGCCGGGGAGCTGTTTTTT | CASRYTSGEGAGELFF
12 | NA | NA | TRBJ1-1 | TRBV6-4 | TGTGCCACCCAATACAGGAACACTGAAGCTTTCTTT | CATQYRNTEAFF
15 | NA | NA | TRBJ1-5 | TRBV7-2 | TGTGCCAGCAGCTTAGTCGTCGGGGGCAATCAGCCCCAGCATTTT | CASSLVVGGNQPQHF
17 | NA | TRBD1 | TRBJ1-4 | TRBV7-9 | TGTGCCAGCAGCTCAAACGACAGGGATGCAACTAATGAAAAACTGTTTTTT | CASSSNDRDATNEKLFF
15 | NA | NA | TRBJ2-1 | TRBV27 | TGTGCCAGCAGTTTTACGGGTAGCTCCTACAATGAGCAGTTCTTC | CASSFTGSSYNEQFF
14 | NA | TRBD2 | TRBJ2-6 | TRBV11-2 | TGTGCCAGCAGCTTGAGCGGGAGGGTCAACGTCCTGACTTTC | CASSLSGRVNVLTF
14 | NA | NA | TRBJ2-2 | TRBV9 | TGTGCCAGCAGTCCAGGGTTAGAGACCGGGGAGCTGTTTTTT | CASSPGLETGELFF
14 | NA | NA | TRBJ1-1 | TRBV19 | TGTGCCAGTAGCACGGGATCGAGGAGGACTGAAGCTTTCTTT | CASSTGSRRTEAFF
15 | NA | NA | TRBJ2-1 | TRBV13 | TGTGCCAGCAGCTTGACTCGGAGCTCCTACAATGAGCAGTTCTTC | CASSLTRSSYNEQFF
12 | NA | TRBD1 | TRBJ2-7 | TRBV11-3 | TGTGCCAGCAGCTTACAGGGGGACGAGCAGTACTTC | CASSLQGDEQYF
17 | NA | TRBD1 | TRBJ1-5 | TRBV15 | TGTGCCACCAGCAGTGAAACAGGACAGGGGGCTTTGCAGCCCCAGCATTTT | CATSSETGQGALQPQHF
19 | NA | TRBD2 | TRBJ2-1 | TRBV29-1 | TGCAGCGGGGGAGGGCGTCCCGGGACTAGCGGGAGGGCCCGGAACGAGCAGTTCTTC | CSGGGRPGTSGRARNEQFF
12 | NA | NA | TRBJ1-2 | TRBV27 | TGTGCCAGCAGTCCCCTAGGGGAAGGCTACACCTTC | CASSPLGEGYTF
13 | NA | NA | TRBJ2-7 | TRBV6-6 | TGTGCCAGCACTCCCGTCCAGGGGGGCGAGCAGTACTTC | CASTPVQGGEQYF
16 | NA | TRBD2 | TRBJ2-1 | TRBV19 | TGTGCCAGTAGTATGTTGGCGGGAGGGCCGATCAATGAGCAGTTCTTC | CASSMLAGGPINEQFF
16 | NA | TRBD2 | TRBJ2-7 | TRBV4-2 | TGTGCCAGCAGCCAGCTAGCGGGAGGGGCGGTGGACGAGCAGTACTTC | CASSQLAGGAVDEQYF
15 | NA | TRBD1 | TRBJ1-6 | TRBV30 | TGTGCCTTTGCCCGGGACAGGGGACCCCTGGCACCCCTCCACTTT | CAFARDRGPLAPLHF
13 | NA | NA | TRBJ2-1 | TRBV2 | TGTGCCAGCAATGGTCCTAGGCTCAATGAGCAGTTCTTC | CASNGPRLNEQFF
14 | NA | TRBD1 | TRBJ2-7 | TRBV5-8 | TGTGCCAGCAGCCCAGGGACAGGATTTTACGAGCAGTACTTC | CASSPGTGFYEQYF
16 | NA | TRBD2 | TRBJ2-7 | TRBV29-1 | TGCAGCGTTGTGACTAGCGGGAAGAGCGGCTCCTACGAGCAGTACTTC | CSVVTSGKSGSYEQYF
14 | NA | TRBD1 | TRBJ2-7 | TRBV10-1 | TGCGCCAGCAGCGGGACAGGGGCCTCCTCCGAGCAGTACTTC | CASSGTGASSEQYF
14 | NA | NA | TRBJ2-2 | TRBV5-6 | TGTGCCAGCAGCCTGGGAGTGAACACCGGGGAGCTGTTTTTT | CASSLGVNTGELFF
13 | NA | NA | TRBJ2-1 | TRBV4-2 | TGTGCCAGCAGCCAACCTCCTCCGGGGGAGCAGTTCTTC | CASSQPPPGEQFF
13 | NA | TRBD1 | TRBJ1-2 | TRBV7-4 | TGTGCCAGCAGCTTGAGGGGGCCCTATGGCTACACCTTC | CASSLRGPYGYTF
14 | NA | NA | TRBJ2-7 | TRBV28 | TGTGCCAGCCATTTAGGCAGGGGGGACTACGAGCAGTACTTC | CASHLGRGDYEQYF
18 | NA | NA | TRBJ2-2 | TRBV5-1 | TGCGCCAGCAGCTTGAGGAGTCAATCGGTAGCAATCACCGGGGAGCTGTTTTTT | CASSLRSQSVAITGELFF